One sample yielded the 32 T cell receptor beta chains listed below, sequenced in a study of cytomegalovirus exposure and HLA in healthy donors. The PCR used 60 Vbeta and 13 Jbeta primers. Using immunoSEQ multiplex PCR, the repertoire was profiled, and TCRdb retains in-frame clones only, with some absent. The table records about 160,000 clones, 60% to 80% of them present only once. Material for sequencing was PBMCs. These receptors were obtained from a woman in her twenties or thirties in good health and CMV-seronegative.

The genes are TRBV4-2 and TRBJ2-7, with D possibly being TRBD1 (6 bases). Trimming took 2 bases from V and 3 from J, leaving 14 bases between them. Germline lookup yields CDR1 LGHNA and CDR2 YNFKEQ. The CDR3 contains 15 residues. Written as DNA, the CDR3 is TGTGCCAGCAGCCAATTGAGGGGGAAGATCTACGAGCAGTACTTC. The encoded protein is CASSQLRGKIYEQYF.

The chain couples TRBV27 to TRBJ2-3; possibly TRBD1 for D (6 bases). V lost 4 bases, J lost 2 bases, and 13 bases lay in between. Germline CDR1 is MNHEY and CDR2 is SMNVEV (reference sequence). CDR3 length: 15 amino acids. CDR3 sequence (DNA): TGTGCCAGCAGTTCCCGGACAGCTTTCACAGATACGCAGTATTTT. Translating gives CASSSRTAFTDTQYF.

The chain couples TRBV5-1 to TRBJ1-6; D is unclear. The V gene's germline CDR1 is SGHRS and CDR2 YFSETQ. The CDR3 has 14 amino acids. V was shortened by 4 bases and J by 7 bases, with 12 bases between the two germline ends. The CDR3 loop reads CASSQEVGNSPLHF. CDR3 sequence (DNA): TGCGCCAGCAGCCAGGAGGTGGGAAATTCACCCCTCCACTTT.

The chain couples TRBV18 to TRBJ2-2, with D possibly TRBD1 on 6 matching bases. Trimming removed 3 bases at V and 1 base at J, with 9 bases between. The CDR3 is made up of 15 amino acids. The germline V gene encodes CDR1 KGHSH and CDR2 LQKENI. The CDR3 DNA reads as TGTGCCAGCTCACCCAGGACAGAGAACACCGGGGAGCTGTTTTTT. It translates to CASSPRTENTGELFF.

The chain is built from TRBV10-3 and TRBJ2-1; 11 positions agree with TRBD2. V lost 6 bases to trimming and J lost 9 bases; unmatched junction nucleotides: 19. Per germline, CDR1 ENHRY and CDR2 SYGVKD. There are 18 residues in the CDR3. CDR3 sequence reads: CAISPVAGGLVERSEQFF. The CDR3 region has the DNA TGTGCCATCAGCCCGGTAGCGGGGGGGCTAGTAGAGAGGTCTGAGCAGTTCTTC.

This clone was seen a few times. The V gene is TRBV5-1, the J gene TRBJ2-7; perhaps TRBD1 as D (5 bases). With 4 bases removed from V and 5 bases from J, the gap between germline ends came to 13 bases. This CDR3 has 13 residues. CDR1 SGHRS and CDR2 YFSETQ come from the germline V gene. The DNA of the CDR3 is TGCGCCAGCAGCCTACCAGGGATGAACGAGCAGTACTTC. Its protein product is CASSLPGMNEQYF.

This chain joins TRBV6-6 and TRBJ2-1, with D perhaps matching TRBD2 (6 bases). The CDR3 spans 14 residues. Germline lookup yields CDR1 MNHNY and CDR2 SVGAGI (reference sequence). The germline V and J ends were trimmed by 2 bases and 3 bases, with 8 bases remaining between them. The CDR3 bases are TGTGCCAGCAGTTACGTGGGGGGCTACAATGAGCAGTTCTTC. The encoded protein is CASSYVGGYNEQFF.

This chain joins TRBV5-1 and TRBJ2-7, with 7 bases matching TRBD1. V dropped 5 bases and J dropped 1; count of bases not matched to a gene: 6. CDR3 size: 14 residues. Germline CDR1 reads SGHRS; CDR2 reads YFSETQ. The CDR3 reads CASRSQGVSYEQYF. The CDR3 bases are TGCGCCAGCAGGAGCCAGGGGGTATCCTACGAGCAGTACTTC. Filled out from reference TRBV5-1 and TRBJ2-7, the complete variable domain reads KAGVTQTPRYLIKTRGQQVTLSCSPISGHRSVSWYQQTPGQGLQFLFEYFSETQRNKGNFPGRFSGRQFSNSRSEMNVSTLELGDSALYLCASRSQGVSYEQYFGPGTRLTVT.

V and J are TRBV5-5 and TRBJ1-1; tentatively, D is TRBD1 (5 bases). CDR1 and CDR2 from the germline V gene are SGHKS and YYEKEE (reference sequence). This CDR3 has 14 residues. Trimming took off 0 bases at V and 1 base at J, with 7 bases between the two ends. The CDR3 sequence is CASSLEQGNTEAFF. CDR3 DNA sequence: TGTGCCAGCAGCTTGGAGCAGGGGAACACTGAAGCTTTCTTT. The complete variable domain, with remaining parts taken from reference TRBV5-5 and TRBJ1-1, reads DAGVTQSPTHLIKTRGQQVTLRCSPISGHKSVSWYQQVLGQGPQFIFQYYEKEERGRGNFPDRFSARQFPNYSSELNVNALLLGDSALYLCASSLEQGNTEAFFGQGTRLTVV.

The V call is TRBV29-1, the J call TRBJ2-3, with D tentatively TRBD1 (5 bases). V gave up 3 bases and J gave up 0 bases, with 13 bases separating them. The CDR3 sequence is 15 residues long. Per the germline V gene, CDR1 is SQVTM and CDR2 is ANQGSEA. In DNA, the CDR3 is TGCAGCGTTGATCAGGGCTTCATTAGCACAGATACGCAGTATTTT. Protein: CSVDQGFISTDTQYF.

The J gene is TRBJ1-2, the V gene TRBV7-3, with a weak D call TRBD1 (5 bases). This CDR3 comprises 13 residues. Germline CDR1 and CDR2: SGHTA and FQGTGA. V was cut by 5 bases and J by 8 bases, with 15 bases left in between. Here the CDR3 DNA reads TGTGCCAGCAGCCCCCAAGTAGGGGTCGGCTACACCTTC. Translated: CASSPQVGVGYTF. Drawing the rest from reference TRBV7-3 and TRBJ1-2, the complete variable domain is GAGVSQTPSNKVTEKGKYVELRCDPISGHTALYWYRQSLGQGPEFLIYFQGTGAADDSGLPNDRFFAVRPEGSVSTLKIQRTERGDSAVYLCASSPQVGVGYTFGSGTRLTVV.

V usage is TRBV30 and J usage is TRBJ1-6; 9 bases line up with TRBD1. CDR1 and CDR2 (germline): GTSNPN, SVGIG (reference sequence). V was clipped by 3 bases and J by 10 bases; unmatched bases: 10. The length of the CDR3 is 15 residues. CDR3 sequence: CAWRTLTGGNSPLHF. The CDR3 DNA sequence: TGTGCCTGGAGGACATTGACAGGGGGTAACTCACCCCTCCACTTT.

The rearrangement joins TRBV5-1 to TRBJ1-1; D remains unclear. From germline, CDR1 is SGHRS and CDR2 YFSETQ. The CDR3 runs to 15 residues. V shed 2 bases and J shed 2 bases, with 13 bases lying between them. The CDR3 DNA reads TGCGCCAGCAGCTTTGCGGGTCCGGATAACACTGAAGCTTTCTTT. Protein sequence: CASSFAGPDNTEAFF.

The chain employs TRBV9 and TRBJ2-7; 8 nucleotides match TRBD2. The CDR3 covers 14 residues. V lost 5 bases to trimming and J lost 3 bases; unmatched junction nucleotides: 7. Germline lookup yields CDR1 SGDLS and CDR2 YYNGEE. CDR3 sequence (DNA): TGTGCCAGCAGTTTCGGGGGGGCCGACTACGAGCAGTACTTC. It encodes CASSFGGADYEQYF. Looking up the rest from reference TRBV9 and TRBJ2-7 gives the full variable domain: DSGVTQTPKHLITATGQRVTLRCSPRSGDLSVYWYQQSLDQGLQFLIQYYNGEERAKGNILERFSAQQFPDLHSELNLSSLELGDSALYFCASSFGGADYEQYFGPGTRLTVT.

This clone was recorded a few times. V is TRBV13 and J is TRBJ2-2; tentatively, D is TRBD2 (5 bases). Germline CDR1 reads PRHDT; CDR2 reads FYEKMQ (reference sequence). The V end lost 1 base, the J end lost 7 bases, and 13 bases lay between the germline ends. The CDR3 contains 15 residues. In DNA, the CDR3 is TGTGCCAGCAGCTTAGATCTAGAGCGGCACGGGGAGCTGTTTTTT. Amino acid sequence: CASSLDLERHGELFF.

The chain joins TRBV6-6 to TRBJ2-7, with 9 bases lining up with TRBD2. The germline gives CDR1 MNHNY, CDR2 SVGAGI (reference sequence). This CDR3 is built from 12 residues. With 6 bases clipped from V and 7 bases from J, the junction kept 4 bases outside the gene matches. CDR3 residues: CASSLAGQEQYF. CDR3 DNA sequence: TGTGCCAGCAGCCTAGCGGGACAAGAGCAGTACTTC.

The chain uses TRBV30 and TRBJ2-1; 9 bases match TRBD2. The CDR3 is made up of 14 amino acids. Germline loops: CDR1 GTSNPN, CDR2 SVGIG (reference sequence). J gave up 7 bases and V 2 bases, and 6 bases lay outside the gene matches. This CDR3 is CAWSRGGAWNEQFF. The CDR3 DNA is TGTGCCTGGAGTCGCGGGGGGGCATGGAATGAGCAGTTCTTC.

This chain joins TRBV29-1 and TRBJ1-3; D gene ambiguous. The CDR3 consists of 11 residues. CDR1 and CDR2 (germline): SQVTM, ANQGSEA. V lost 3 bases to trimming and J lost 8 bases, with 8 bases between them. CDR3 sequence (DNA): TGCAGCGTTGAGGTTGTAGACACCATATATTTT. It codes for CSVEVVDTIYF.

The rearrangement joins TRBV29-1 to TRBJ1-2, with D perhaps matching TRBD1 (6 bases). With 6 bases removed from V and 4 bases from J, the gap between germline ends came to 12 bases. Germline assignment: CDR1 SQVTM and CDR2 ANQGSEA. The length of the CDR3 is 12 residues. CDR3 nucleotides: TGCAGCGTCCAGGGGTCTCTCTATGGCTACACCTTC. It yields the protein CSVQGSLYGYTF.

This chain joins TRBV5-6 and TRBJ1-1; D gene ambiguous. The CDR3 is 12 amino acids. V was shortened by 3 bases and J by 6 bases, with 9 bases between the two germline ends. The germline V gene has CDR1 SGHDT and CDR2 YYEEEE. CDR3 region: CASSSTGAEAFF. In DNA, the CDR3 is TGTGCCAGCAGCTCGACGGGTGCTGAAGCTTTCTTT. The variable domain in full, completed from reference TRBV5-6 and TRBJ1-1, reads DAGVTQSPTHLIKTRGQQVTLRCSPKSGHDTVSWYQQALGQGPQFIFQYYEEEERQRGNFPDRFSGHQFPNYSSELNVNALLLGDSALYLCASSSTGAEAFFGQGTRLTVV.

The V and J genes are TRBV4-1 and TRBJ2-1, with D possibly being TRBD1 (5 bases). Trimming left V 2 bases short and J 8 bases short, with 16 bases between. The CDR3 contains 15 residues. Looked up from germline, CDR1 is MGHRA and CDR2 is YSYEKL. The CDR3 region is CASSQTPGYTDEQFF. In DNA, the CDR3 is TGCGCCAGCAGCCAAACGCCAGGGTATACAGATGAGCAGTTCTTC.

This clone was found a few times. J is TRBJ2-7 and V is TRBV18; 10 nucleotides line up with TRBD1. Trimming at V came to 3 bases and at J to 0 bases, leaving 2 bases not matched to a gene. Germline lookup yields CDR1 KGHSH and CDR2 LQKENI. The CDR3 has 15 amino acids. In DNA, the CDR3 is TGTGCCAGCTCACCGACAGGGGGCGCCTCCTACGAGCAGTACTTC. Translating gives CASSPTGGASYEQYF. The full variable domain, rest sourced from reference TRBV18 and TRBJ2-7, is NAGVMQNPRHLVRRRGQEARLRCSPMKGHSHVYWYRQLPEEGLKFMVYLQKENIIDESGMPKERFSAEFPKEGPSILRIQQVVRGDSAAYFCASSPTGGASYEQYFGPGTRLTVT.

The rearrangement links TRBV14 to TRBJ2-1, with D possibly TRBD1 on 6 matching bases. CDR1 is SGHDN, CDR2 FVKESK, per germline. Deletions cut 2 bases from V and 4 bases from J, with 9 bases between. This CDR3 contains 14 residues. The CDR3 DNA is TGTGCCAGCAGCCAACTAGGGGGATACAATGAGCAGTTCTTC. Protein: CASSQLGGYNEQFF.

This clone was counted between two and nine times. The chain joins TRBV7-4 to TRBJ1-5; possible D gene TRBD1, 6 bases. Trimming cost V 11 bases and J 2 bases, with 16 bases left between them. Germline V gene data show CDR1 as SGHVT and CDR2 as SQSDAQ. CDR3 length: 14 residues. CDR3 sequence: CAPPGQWGNQPQHF. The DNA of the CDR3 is TGTGCCCCCCCGGGACAATGGGGCAATCAGCCCCAGCATTTT. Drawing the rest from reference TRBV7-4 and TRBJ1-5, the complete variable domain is GAGVSQSPRYKVAKRGRDVALRCDSISGHVTLYWYRQTLGQGSEVLTYSQSDAQRDKSGRPSGRFSAERPERSVSTLKIQRTEQGDSAVYLCAPPGQWGNQPQHFGDGTRLSIL.

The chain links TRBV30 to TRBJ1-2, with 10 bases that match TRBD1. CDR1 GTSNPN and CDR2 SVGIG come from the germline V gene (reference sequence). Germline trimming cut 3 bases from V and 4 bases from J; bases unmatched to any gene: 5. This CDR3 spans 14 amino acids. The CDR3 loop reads CAWSPGQGPYGYTF. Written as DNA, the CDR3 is TGTGCCTGGAGCCCGGGACAGGGGCCCTATGGCTACACCTTC. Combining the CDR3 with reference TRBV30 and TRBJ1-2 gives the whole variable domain SQTIHQWPATLVQPVGSPLSLECTVEGTSNPNLYWYRQAAGRGLQLLFYSVGIGQISSEVPQNLSASRPQDRQFILSSKKLLLSDSGFYLCAWSPGQGPYGYTFGSGTRLTVV.

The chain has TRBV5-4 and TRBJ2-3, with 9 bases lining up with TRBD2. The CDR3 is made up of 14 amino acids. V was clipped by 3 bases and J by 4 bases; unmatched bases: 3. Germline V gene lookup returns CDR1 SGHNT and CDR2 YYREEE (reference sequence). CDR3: CASSSAGGADTQYF. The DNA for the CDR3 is TGTGCCAGCAGCTCCGCGGGGGGGGCAGATACGCAGTATTTT. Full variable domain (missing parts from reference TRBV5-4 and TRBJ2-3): ETGVTQSPTHLIKTRGQQVTLRCSSQSGHNTVSWYQQALGQGPQFIFQYYREEENGRGNFPPRFSGLQFPNYSSELNVNALELDDSALYLCASSSAGGADTQYFGPGTRLTVL.

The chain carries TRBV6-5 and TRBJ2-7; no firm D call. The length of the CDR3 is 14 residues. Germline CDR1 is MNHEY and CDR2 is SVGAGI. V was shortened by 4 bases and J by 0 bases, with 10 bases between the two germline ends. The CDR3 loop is CASSWAVSSYEQYF. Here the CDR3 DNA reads TGTGCCAGCAGTTGGGCAGTTAGCTCCTACGAGCAGTACTTC.

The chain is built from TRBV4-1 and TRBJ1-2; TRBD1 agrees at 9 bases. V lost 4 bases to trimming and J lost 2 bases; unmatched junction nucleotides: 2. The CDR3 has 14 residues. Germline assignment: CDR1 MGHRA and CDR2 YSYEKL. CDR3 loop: CASSRGQGNYGYTF. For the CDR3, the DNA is TGCGCCAGCAGCCGAGGACAGGGGAACTATGGCTACACCTTC.

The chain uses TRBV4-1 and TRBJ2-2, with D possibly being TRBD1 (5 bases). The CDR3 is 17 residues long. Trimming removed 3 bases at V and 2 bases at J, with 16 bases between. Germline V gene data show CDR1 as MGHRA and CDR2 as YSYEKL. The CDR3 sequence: CASSHYPPTVNTGELFF. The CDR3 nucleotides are TGCGCCAGCAGCCACTACCCCCCGACAGTTAACACCGGGGAGCTGTTTTTT.

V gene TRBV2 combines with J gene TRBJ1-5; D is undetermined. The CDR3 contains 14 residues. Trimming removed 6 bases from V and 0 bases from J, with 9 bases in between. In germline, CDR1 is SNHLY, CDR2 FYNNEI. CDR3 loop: CASSGEYSNQPQHF. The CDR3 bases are TGTGCCAGCAGCGGGGAATATAGCAATCAGCCCCAGCATTTT. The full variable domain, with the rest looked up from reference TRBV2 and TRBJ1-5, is EPEVTQTPSHQVTQMGQEVILRCVPISNHLYFYWYRQILGQKVEFLVSFYNNEISEKSEIFDDQFSVERPDGSNFTLKIRSTKLEDSAMYFCASSGEYSNQPQHFGDGTRLSIL.

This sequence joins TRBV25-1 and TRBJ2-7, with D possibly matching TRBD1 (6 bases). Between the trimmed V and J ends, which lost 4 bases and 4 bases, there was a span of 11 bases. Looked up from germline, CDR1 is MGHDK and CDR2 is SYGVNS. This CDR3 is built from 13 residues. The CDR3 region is CASSGYRAYEQYF. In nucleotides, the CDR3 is TGTGCCAGCAGTGGGTACAGGGCGTACGAGCAGTACTTC.

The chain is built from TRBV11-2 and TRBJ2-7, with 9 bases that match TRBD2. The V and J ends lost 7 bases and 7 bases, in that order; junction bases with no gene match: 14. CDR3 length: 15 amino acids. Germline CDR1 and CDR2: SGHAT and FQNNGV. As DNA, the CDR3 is TGTGCCAGCACCATATCTGGCGGGGGGGGTTTGGAGCAGTACTTC. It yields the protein CASTISGGGGLEQYF.